This T cell receptor beta chain was documented in a study of ipilimumab plus nivolumab after autologous stem cell transplantation. Study overall: Both relapsed and primary refractory DLBCL were included. General study results and limits: TCR repertoire, Treg phenotype and gut microbiota reportedly support more study of this approach.

V lost 10 bases and J lost 7, with 13 bases in between. The germline V gene has CDR1 MNHEY and CDR2 SVGAGI. The CDR3 sequence is 11 residues long. Comment on this clone: Its antigen remains unknown.

The assay was immunoSEQ multiplex PCR, and TCRdb's table has in-frame clones only and misses some. The sample carries fewer than 95,000 clones, approximately 86% recorded once. Checkpoint therapy with ipilimumab 1 mg/kg began 14 to 28 days after transplant. The TCR comes from a male donor with diffuse large B-cell lymphoma. The genes are TRBV6-5 and TRBJ1-1; possible D gene TRBD1, 5 bases. Sequencing was performed on PBMCs, taken in a trial of ipilimumab plus nivolumab as post-transplant consolidation. CDR3 nucleotide sequence: TGTGCCACCCTGGGAGGGGATGAAGCTTTCTTT. Protein sequence: CATLGGDEAFF.